One TCR beta chain is described in this entry. The antigen is undetermined. This CDR3 comprises 13 residues. Trimming shortened V by 1 base and J by 5 bases, and 8 bases separated the two germline ends. CDR1 and CDR2 from the germline V gene are LGHDT and YNNKEL (reference sequence). RNA transcripts gave rise to amplified TCR beta CDR3 regions. TCR CDR3 underwent first-round RT-PCR with the HTBI primer set. TCRdb re-derived calls from the multiplex PCR reads in MiXCR, one entry per CDR3 protein. The sample contains about 210,000 distinct CDR3 sequences, approximately 20% of which appear only once. The entry originates in a study of T cells in Graves' hyperthyroidism and ophthalmopathy. This sample holds PBMCs from about 9.3 ml fresh peripheral blood. Broader study findings: Most thyroid clonotypes expanded above 0.001 appeared in blood too.

This chain connects TRBV3-1 to TRBJ2-5; D remains unclear. The clonotype comes from a man in his forties or fifties with Graves' hyperthyroidism. The sequencing sample was made of blood. CDR3 amino acids: CASSQGRDETQYF. DNA for the CDR3: TGTGCCAGCAGCCAAGGCCGAGACGAGACCCAGTACTTC.